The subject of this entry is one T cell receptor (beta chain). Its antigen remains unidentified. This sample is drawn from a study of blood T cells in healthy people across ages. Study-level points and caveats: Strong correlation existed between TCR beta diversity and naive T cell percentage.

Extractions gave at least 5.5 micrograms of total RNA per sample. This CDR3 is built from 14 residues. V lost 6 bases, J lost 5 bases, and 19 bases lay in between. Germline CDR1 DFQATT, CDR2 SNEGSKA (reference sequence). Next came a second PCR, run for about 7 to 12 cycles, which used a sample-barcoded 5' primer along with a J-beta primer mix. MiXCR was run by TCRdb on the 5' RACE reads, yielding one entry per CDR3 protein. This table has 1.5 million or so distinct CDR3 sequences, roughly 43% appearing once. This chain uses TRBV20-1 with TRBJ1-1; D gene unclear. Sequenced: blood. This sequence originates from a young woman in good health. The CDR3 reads CSARVAGFPTEAFF. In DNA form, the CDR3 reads TGCAGTGCCCGGGTCGCGGGGTTTCCGACTGAAGCTTTCTTT.